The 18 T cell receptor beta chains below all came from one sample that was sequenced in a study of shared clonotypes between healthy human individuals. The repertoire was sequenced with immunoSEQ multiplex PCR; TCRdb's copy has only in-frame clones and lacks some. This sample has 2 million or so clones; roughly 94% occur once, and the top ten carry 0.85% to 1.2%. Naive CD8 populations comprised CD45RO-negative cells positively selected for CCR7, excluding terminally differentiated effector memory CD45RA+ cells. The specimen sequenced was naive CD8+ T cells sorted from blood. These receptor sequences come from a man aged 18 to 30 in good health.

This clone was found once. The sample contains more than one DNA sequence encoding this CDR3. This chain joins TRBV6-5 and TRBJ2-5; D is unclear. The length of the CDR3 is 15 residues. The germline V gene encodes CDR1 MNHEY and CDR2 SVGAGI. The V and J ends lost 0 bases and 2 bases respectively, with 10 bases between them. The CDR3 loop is CASSYSIGGQETQYF. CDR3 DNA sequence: TGTGCCAGCAGTTACTCGATCGGCGGACAAGAGACCCAGTACTTC.

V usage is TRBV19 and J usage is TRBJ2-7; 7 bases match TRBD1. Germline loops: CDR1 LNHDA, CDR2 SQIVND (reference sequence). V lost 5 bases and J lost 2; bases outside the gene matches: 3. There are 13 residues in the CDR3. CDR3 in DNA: TGTGCCAGTAGTTACCAGGGGGCCTACGAGCAGTACTTC. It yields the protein CASSYQGAYEQYF.

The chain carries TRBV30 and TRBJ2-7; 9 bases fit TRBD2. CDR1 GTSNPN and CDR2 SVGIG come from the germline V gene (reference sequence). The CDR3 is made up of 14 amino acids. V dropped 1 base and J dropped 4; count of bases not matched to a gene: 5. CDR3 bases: TGTGCCTGGAGTGCTAGCGGGGCAGGGTACGAGCAGTACTTC. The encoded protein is CAWSASGAGYEQYF. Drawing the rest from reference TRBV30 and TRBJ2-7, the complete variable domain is SQTIHQWPATLVQPVGSPLSLECTVEGTSNPNLYWYRQAAGRGLQLLFYSVGIGQISSEVPQNLSASRPQDRQFILSSKKLLLSDSGFYLCAWSASGAGYEQYFGPGTRLTVT.

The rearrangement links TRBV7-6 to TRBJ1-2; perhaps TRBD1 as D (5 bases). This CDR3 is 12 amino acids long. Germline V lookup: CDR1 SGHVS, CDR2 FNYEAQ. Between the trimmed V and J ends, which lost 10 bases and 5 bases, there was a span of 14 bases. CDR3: CAIRDLEYGYTF. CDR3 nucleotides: TGTGCCATTCGGGACTTAGAGTATGGCTACACCTTC.

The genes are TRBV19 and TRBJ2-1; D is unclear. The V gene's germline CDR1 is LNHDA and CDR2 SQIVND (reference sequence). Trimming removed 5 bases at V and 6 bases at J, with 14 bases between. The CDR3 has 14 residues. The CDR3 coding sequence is TGTGCCAGTAGTTATGCGGAAAACCCCAATGAGCAGTTCTTC. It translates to CASSYAENPNEQFF. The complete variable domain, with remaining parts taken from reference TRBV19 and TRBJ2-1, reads DGGITQSPKYLFRKEGQNVTLSCEQNLNHDAMYWYRQDPGQGLRLIYYSQIVNDFQKGDIAEGYSVSREKKESFPLTVTSAQKNPTAFYLCASSYAENPNEQFFGPGTRLTVL.

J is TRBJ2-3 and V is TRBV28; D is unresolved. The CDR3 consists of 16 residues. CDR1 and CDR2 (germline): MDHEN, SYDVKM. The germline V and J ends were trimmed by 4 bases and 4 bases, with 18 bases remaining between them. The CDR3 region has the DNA TGTGCCAGCAGTTCCTTGACCGAATTGGTTTCAGATACGCAGTATTTT. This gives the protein CASSSLTELVSDTQYF.

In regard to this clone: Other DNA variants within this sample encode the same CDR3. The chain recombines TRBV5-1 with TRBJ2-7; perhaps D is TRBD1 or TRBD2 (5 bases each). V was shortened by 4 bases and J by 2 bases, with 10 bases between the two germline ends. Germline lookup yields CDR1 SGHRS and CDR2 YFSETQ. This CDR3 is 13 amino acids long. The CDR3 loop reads CASSLGAPYEQYF. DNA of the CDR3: TGCGCCAGCAGCCTCGGGGCACCCTACGAGCAGTACTTC.

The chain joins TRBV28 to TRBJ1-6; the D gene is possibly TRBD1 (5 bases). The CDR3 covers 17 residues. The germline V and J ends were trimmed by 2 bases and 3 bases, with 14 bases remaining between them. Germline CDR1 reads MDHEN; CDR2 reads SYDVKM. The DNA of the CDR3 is TGTGCCAGCAGTTTAGGCACAGGACCAGACTATAATTCACCCCTCCACTTT. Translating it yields CASSLGTGPDYNSPLHF.

As DNA, the CDR3 is TGTGCCAGACAGGGTTCTTTCTATGGCTACACCTTC. Translated, it gives CARQGSFYGYTF. The rearrangement links TRBV2 to TRBJ1-2, with D perhaps TRBD1 (6 bases). Between the trimmed V and J ends, which lost 9 bases and 4 bases, there was a span of 12 bases. The CDR3 spans 12 residues. Germline CDR1 is SNHLY and CDR2 is FYNNEI. Filled out from reference TRBV2 and TRBJ1-2, the complete variable domain reads EPEVTQTPSHQVTQMGQEVILRCVPISNHLYFYWYRQILGQKVEFLVSFYNNEISEKSEIFDDQFSVERPDGSNFTLKIRSTKLEDSAMYFCARQGSFYGYTFGSGTRLTVV.

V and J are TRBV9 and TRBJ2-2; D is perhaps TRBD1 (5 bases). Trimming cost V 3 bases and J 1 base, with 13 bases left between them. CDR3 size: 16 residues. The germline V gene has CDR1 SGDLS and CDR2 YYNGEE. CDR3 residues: CASSGLDTLNTGELFF. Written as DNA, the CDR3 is TGTGCCAGCAGCGGTTTGGACACCCTGAACACCGGGGAGCTGTTTTTT.

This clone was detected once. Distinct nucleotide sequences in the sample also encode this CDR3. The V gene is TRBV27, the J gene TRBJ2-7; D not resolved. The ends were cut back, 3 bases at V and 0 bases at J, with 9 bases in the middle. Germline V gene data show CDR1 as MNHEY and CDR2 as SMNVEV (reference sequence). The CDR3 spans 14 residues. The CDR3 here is CASSFVGGSYEQYF. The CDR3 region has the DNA TGTGCCAGCAGTTTCGTGGGCGGCTCCTACGAGCAGTACTTC.

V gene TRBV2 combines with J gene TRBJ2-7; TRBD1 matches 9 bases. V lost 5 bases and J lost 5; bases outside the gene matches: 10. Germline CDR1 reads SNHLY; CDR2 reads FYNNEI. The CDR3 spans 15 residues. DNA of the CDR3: TGTGCCAGCAGTCTTACCGGGACAGGGATCCACGAGCAGTACTTC. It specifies CASSLTGTGIHEQYF.

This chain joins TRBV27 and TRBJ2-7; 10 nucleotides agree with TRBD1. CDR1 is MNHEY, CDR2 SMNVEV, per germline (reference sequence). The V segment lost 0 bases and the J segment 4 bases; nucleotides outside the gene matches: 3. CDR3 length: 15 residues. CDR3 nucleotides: TGTGCCAGCAGTTTATCGATGGGACAGGGGTACGAGCAGTACTTC. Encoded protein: CASSLSMGQGYEQYF.

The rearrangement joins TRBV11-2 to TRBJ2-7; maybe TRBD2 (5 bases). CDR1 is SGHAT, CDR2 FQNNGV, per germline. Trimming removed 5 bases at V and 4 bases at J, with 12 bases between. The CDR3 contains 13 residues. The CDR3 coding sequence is TGTGCCAGCAGCCCGACGGAGGATTACGAGCAGTACTTC. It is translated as CASSPTEDYEQYF.

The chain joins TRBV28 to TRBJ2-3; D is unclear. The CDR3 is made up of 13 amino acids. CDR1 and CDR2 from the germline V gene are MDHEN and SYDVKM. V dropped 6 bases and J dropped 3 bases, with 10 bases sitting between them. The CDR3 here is CASSPGDTDTQYF. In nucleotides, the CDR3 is TGTGCCAGCAGCCCTGGAGATACAGATACGCAGTATTTT.

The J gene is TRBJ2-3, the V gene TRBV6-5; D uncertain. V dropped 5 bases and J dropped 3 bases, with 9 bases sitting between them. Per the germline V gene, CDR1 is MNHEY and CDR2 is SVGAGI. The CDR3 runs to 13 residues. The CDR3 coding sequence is TGTGCCAGCAGTCTCGTTAGGACAGATACGCAGTATTTT. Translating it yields CASSLVRTDTQYF.

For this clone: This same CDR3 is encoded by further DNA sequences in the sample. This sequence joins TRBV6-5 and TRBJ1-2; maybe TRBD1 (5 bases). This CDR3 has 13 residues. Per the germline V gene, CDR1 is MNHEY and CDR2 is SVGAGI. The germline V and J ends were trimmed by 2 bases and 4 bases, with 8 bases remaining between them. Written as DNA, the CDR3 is TGTGCCAGCAGTTACGGGGGGACCTATGGCTACACCTTC. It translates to CASSYGGTYGYTF.

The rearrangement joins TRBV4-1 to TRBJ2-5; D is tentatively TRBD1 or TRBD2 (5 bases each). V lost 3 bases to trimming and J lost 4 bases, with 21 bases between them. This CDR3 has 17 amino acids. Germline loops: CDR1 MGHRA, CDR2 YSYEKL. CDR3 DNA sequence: TGCGCCAGCAGCCAGGGGGATTTAGAGCAGTTAACAGAGACCCAGTACTTC. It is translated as CASSQGDLEQLTETQYF.